These 4 T cell receptor beta chains came from one sample sequenced in a study of graft-versus-host responses after intestinal transplantation (dated by TCRdb to the early 2020s). The method was the immunoSEQ multiplex PCR assay. This immuneACCESS table, as held by TCRdb, lists in-frame sequences with V and J called but not all clones. Of the missing ones, under half trace to an unresolved V gene in checked studies; the others have no known cause. The sample contains roughly 3,000 clones, about 92% of them found a single time. The top ten constitute 3% to 4.5% of the sample. The sample consisted of bone marrow, taken 357 days after transplant. These TCRs come from a human patient who received an intestinal transplant, so some T cells may come from the graft donor.

The chain has TRBV14 and TRBJ2-7; TRBD2 matches 12 bases. CDR3 size: 15 residues. V was pared by 1 base and J by 3 bases, with 1 base of the junction left unmatched. Germline CDR1 is SGHDN and CDR2 is FVKESK. CDR3 in amino acids: CASSQGLAGVYEQYF. CDR3 nucleotides: TGTGCCAGCAGCCAAGGACTAGCGGGGGTCTACGAGCAGTACTTC.

The rearrangement joins TRBV12-5 to TRBJ1-3; weak D call: TRBD1 (5 bases). The germline gives CDR1 LGHNT, CDR2 FRNRAP. This CDR3 has 18 amino acids. Trimming left V 0 bases short and J 4 bases short, with 19 bases between. CDR3 region: CASGLVPRQLFDGNTIYF. CDR3 coding DNA: TGTGCTAGTGGTTTGGTACCGAGACAGCTATTCGACGGAAACACCATATATTTT.

This rearrangement joins TRBV6-1 to TRBJ1-1; no definite D call. This CDR3 contains 14 residues. Trimming pared 3 bases from V and 1 base from J, leaving 9 bases between. CDR1 and CDR2 from the germline V gene are MNHNS and SASEGT. CDR3 coding DNA: TGTGCCAGCAGTGACAGTTGGGGGAACACTGAAGCTTTCTTT. This encodes CASSDSWGNTEAFF.

This sequence joins TRBV2 and TRBJ2-2; TRBD2 matches at 8 bases. CDR1 and CDR2 from the germline V gene are SNHLY and FYNNEI. J lost 4 bases, V lost 7 bases, and 8 bases had no gene match. The CDR3 has 15 amino acids. In DNA, the CDR3 is TGTGCCAGCATCGAAGCGGGAGCCAGCACCGGGGAGCTGTTTTTT. It encodes CASIEAGASTGELFF. The variable domain in full, with the rest retrieved from reference TRBV2 and TRBJ2-2, is EPEVTQTPSHQVTQMGQEVILRCVPISNHLYFYWYRQILGQKVEFLVSFYNNEISEKSEIFDDQFSVERPDGSNFTLKIRSTKLEDSAMYFCASIEAGASTGELFFGEGSRLTVL.